This T cell receptor beta chain was retrieved from a study of spatial heterogeneity in lung cancer. As for the study in general: When available, follow-up PBMC samples taken a median of about two years after resection were sequenced. Study-wide findings and caveats: Ubiquitous expanded tumor TCRs showed up in blood more at resection than follow-up.

CDR3 length: 16 residues. V was pared by 5 bases and J by 3 bases, with 12 bases of the junction left unmatched. The germline gives CDR1 SNHLY, CDR2 FYNNEI. The presence of a unique molecular identifier marked each TCR cDNA molecule. TCRdb called the 5' RACE reads again in MiXCR, with one record for every CDR3 protein. The sample has around 98,000 distinct CDR3 sequences, approximately 19% seen once. Time point meaning: blood at routine non-recurrence follow-up after resection. Tumor, nontumor lung or frozen PBMC supplied whole RNA that was sequenced unsorted. This clonotype was picked up many times. Its antigen is unidentified.

The material was PBMCs, obtained at follow-up. The J gene is TRBJ1-2, the V gene TRBV2, with 7 bases matching TRBD1. This TCR was sampled from a male donor with early-stage non-small cell lung cancer. Here the CDR3 reads CASSIIRQGYDYGYTF. The CDR3, as DNA: TGTGCCAGCAGTATAATTCGACAGGGCTATGACTATGGCTACACCTTC.